Sequencing of this T cell receptor (beta chain) was carried out in a study of CD4 T cells in relation to SARS-CoV-2 and coronaviruses. The study, taken as a whole, reports: Culture-expanded clones reflect memory recall rather than primary priming during culture.

Only in-frame clones appear in the TCRdb table, and some are missing; sequencing was by immunoSEQ multiplex PCR. Counted here are around 30,000 clones, more than 60% occurring once; the ten biggest clones make up around 3.1%. With respect to this clone: Antigen specificity is unknown.

Sequencing was done on a sample of memory CD4+ T cells from PBMCs, cultured in vitro. The sequence was obtained from an adult with COVID-19.

The CDR3 DNA reads as TGCGCCAGCAGCCTCGCGAGAACTAGCGGGAGTTACAATGAGCAGTTCTTC. This translates into CASSLARTSGSYNEQFF. The chain carries TRBV4-1 and TRBJ2-1; 11 nucleotides line up with TRBD2. Germline V CDR1 and CDR2: MGHRA, YSYEKL. The CDR3 is made up of 17 amino acids. The V and J ends lost 4 bases and 4 bases, in that order; junction bases with no gene match: 9.